This T cell receptor beta chain was retrieved from a study of T cells after yellow fever vaccination. General study points: Abundant bulk-derived clonotypes could contaminate FACS-sorted repertoires. Most clones from primary vaccination resurfaced after the booster (96% CD4, 88% CD8).

The table lists this clonotype with a few counts. Its antigen is unidentified. Germline V lookup: CDR1 SGDLS, CDR2 YYNGEE. The ends were cut back, 2 bases at V and 5 bases at J, with 8 bases in the middle. The CDR3 runs 13 residues. Template-switching 5'RACE yielded the TCR cDNA; a universal primer site and UMIs were added in the process. TCRdb reprocessed the 5' RACE reads with MiXCR, giving one entry per CDR3 protein. The top ten clones hold 17% of a sample with under 700,000 distinct CDR3 sequences, 17% of them seen once. The receptor was derived from a man in his late teens or twenties who received the YFV17D yellow fever vaccine. Material: PBMCs, obtained roughly 5 days after the first yellow fever vaccination. The genes are TRBV9 and TRBJ2-1; D unresolved. The CDR3: CASSVASHNEQFF. The CDR3 DNA reads TGTGCCAGCAGCGTGGCATCCCACAATGAGCAGTTCTTC.